Listed here are 17 T cell receptor beta chains from one sample, sequenced in a study of glioma-infiltrating T cells. TCR alpha and beta CDR3 regions were amplified from RNA using iRepertoire nested multiplex PCR. Each CDR3 protein is one row after TCRdb ran MiXCR on the multiplex PCR reads. The table includes 93,000 or so distinct CDR3 sequences, under 30% detected once. The sequencing sample was made of glioma tissue, nonneoplastic brain tissue, or PBMCs (not recorded which). These receptors were obtained from a human donor with low-grade glioma or glioblastoma, undergoing nonglioma brain surgery, or in good health (not recorded which).

This clonotype came up many times. The rearrangement uses TRBV20-1 and TRBJ1-2; D unclear. Germline V gene lookup returns CDR1 DFQATT and CDR2 SNEGSKA (reference sequence). V dropped 1 base and J dropped 6 bases, with 15 bases sitting between them. This CDR3 has 14 residues. DNA of the CDR3: TGCAGTGCTAGAGCTCTGAGCCGATGGGATGGCTACACCTTC. Protein: CSARALSRWDGYTF.

The CDR3 DNA reads as TGCGCCAGCAACCGGGACGTCCAAGAGACCCAGTACTTC. Translation: CASNRDVQETQYF. This chain links TRBV5-1 with TRBJ2-5; D may correspond to TRBD1 or TRBD2 (5 bases each). V was trimmed by 6 bases and J by 1 base, leaving 10 bases between them. The CDR3 loop spans 13 amino acids. Germline assignment: CDR1 SGHRS and CDR2 YFSETQ.

Turning to this clonotype: A much larger clonotype is one base distant, so this may be a read error. The chain links TRBV29-1 to TRBJ2-1, with D unclear. Germline V CDR1 and CDR2: SQVTM, ANQGSEA. The CDR3 runs to 10 residues. The CDR3 nucleotides read TGCAGCGTTGGTCACAATGAGAAGTTCTTC. It is translated as CSVGHNEKFF.

This clonotype occurred many times. V usage is TRBV20-1 and J usage is TRBJ1-1; the match to TRBD1 covers 7 bases. This CDR3 is 12 amino acids long. Trimming at V came to 5 bases and at J to 1 base, leaving 1 base not matched to a gene. The germline CDR1 and CDR2 sequences are DFQATT and SNEGSKA (reference sequence). CDR3 bases: TGCAGTGCTCGACAGGGGAACACTGAAGCTTTCTTT. Translation: CSARQGNTEAFF.

Notes on this clonotype: Sequence at one end of the junction differs from germline and may be a read error. The chain recombines TRBV4-3 with TRBJ1-3; D is uncertain. Germline CDR1 is LGHNA and CDR2 is YSLEER. The CDR3 is 16 amino acids. Here the CDR3 reads CASSQEVSFSVNTIYF. CDR3 sequence (DNA): TGCGCCAGCAGCCAAGAAGTCTCTTTCTCTGTAAACACCATATATTTT.

The table lists this clonotype with many counts. This rearrangement joins TRBV28 to TRBJ1-1; a possible D gene is TRBD1 (5 bases). The CDR3 extends over 13 amino acids. Germline assignment: CDR1 MDHEN and CDR2 SYDVKM. V lost 4 bases to trimming and J lost 1 base, with 7 bases between them. The CDR3 sequence is CASSYRRNTEAFF. The CDR3 DNA reads TGTGCCAGCAGTTACAGGAGGAACACTGAAGCTTTCTTT.

This clonotype has a count of ten or more. This rearrangement joins TRBV24-1 to TRBJ1-2; possibly TRBD1 for D (6 bases). Germline V gives CDR1 KGHDR, CDR2 SFDVKD. The CDR3 is made up of 13 amino acids. The V and J ends lost 9 bases and 2 bases respectively, with 12 bases between them. The chain's CDR3 is CATEDSLNYGYTF. The CDR3 DNA reads TGTGCCACCGAGGACAGTTTAAACTATGGCTACACCTTC.

This sequence joins TRBV7-2 and TRBJ2-7; D remains unclear. The V end lost 4 bases, the J end lost 0 bases, and 13 bases lay between the germline ends. From germline, CDR1 is SGHTA and CDR2 FQGNSA. The CDR3 is 15 amino acids. The CDR3 region is CASSYMAVSSYEQYF. The CDR3 DNA reads TGTGCCAGCAGCTACATGGCGGTGAGCTCCTACGAGCAGTACTTC.

This clonotype was seen ten or more times. The rearrangement links TRBV12-3 or TRBV12-4 to TRBJ2-2; D possibly corresponds to TRBD2 (5 bases). This CDR3 has 14 amino acids. The ends were cut back, 7 bases at V and 0 bases at J, with 9 bases in the middle. CDR3 sequence (DNA): TGTGCCAGCATAAGGGAGACGAACACCGGGGAGCTGTTTTTT. It translates to CASIRETNTGELFF.

This clonotype turned up a few times. The chain links TRBV5-1 to TRBJ2-5, with D tentatively TRBD2 (5 bases). The V end was cut by 4 bases, the J end by 1 base, with 14 bases between. The CDR3 consists of 15 residues. Germline V lookup: CDR1 SGHRS, CDR2 YFSETQ. The CDR3 protein is CASSRDGISQETQYF. As DNA, the CDR3 is TGCGCCAGCAGCCGGGATGGCATCTCCCAAGAGACCCAGTACTTC.

This clonotype occurred many times. The rearrangement joins TRBV7-2 to TRBJ2-1; 12 bases agree with TRBD2. Germline CDR1 is SGHTA and CDR2 is FQGNSA. The V and J ends lost 5 bases and 6 bases, in that order; junction bases with no gene match: 5. The CDR3 contains 15 residues. CDR3 in DNA: TGTGCCAGCAGCCCACTAGCGGGGGGCGTCAATGAGCAGTTCTTC. Translating it yields CASSPLAGGVNEQFF. Full variable domain (outside the CDR3, taken from reference TRBV7-2 and TRBJ2-1): GAGVSQSPSNKVTEKGKDVELRCDPISGHTALYWYRQSLGQGLEFLIYFQGNSAPDKSGLPSDRFSAERTGGSVSTLTIQRTQQEDSAVYLCASSPLAGGVNEQFFGPGTRLTVL.

This clonotype was seen a few times. The chain has TRBV6-6 and TRBJ2-5; D might be TRBD2 (7 bases). V was shortened by 2 bases and J by 5 bases, with 18 bases between the two germline ends. The CDR3 consists of 16 residues. Per the germline V gene, CDR1 is MNHNY and CDR2 is SVGAGI (reference sequence). The CDR3 reads CASSYPDRGALETQYF. The CDR3 DNA reads as TGTGCCAGCAGTTACCCCGATCGGGGGGCCTTGGAGACCCAGTACTTC.

As for this clonotype: A read error is possible here, since a much larger clone lies one base away. In DNA form, the CDR3 reads TGCAGTGCTAGAGACGGGGGGGACAACGAGCAGTACTTC. Translating gives CSARDGGDNEQYF. The chain is built from TRBV20-1 and TRBJ2-7; 8 bases match TRBD2. The CDR3 loop spans 13 amino acids. Germline CDR1 and CDR2: DFQATT and SNEGSKA (reference sequence). The V and J ends lost 0 bases and 5 bases, in that order; junction bases with no gene match: 3.

A remark on this clonotype: This clone may be a read error of a much larger clone one base away. The J gene is TRBJ2-5, the V gene TRBV25-1; 7 nucleotides align to TRBD1. CDR3 size: 15 residues. The germline CDR1 and CDR2 sequences are MGHDK and SYGVNS. CDR3 sequence: CASSSYPGTEESQYF. CDR3 in DNA: TGTGCCAGCAGTTCCTATCCCGGGACAGAAGAGAGCCAGTACTTC.

This clonotype was counted ten times or more. V usage is TRBV19 and J usage is TRBJ1-5, with D hard to call. Germline V gene sequence: CDR1 LNHDA, CDR2 SQIVND (reference sequence). V lost 5 bases and J 3 bases, leaving 11 bases between the germline ends. This CDR3 contains 14 residues. The CDR3 DNA follows: TGTGCCAGTAGTTTTGGGTTCCTCAATCAGCCCCAGCATTTT. Amino acid sequence: CASSFGFLNQPQHF.

In its sample, this clonotype was seen many times. V is TRBV28 and J is TRBJ2-3; tentative D call: TRBD2 (5 bases). Germline lookup yields CDR1 MDHEN and CDR2 SYDVKM. This CDR3 region has 16 residues. V lost 7 bases, J lost 3 bases, and 20 bases lay in between. The CDR3: CASTIKGAEITDTQYF. In DNA form, the CDR3 reads TGTGCCAGCACCATTAAGGGAGCGGAGATTACAGATACGCAGTATTTT.

This clonotype was detected ten times or more. The rearrangement uses TRBV7-9 and TRBJ1-1, with TRBD1 as a possible D gene (6 bases). Germline V gene data show CDR1 as SEHNR and CDR2 as FQNEAQ (reference sequence). Trimming took off 3 bases at V and 11 bases at J, with 13 bases between the two ends. The CDR3 consists of 12 residues. The CDR3 DNA reads as TGTGCCAGCAGCTTCAAGGAGGGGGAGGCTTTCTTT. It encodes CASSFKEGEAFF.